A single sample gave rise to the 25 T cell receptor beta chains below, sequenced in a study of cytomegalovirus exposure and HLA in healthy donors. The PCR contained 60 Vbeta and 13 Jbeta primers. Produced via immunoSEQ multiplex PCR; TCRdb's table is partial and in-frame only. This sample has about 160,000 clones, with 65% to 90% found just once. The sequenced sample consisted of PBMCs. These receptors came from a woman younger than 35 in good health and CMV-seronegative.

The chain employs TRBV30 and TRBJ2-7; 11 bases fit TRBD1. V trimming: 3 bases; J trimming: 4 bases; junction bases outside the gene matches: 5. This CDR3 spans 14 amino acids. Germline V lookup: CDR1 GTSNPN, CDR2 SVGIG (reference sequence). The CDR3 region has the DNA TGTGCCTGGAGATTGGGGACAGGGGGGTACGAGCAGTACTTC. Encoded protein: CAWRLGTGGYEQYF. Filled out from reference TRBV30 and TRBJ2-7, the complete variable domain reads SQTIHQWPATLVQPVGSPLSLECTVEGTSNPNLYWYRQAAGRGLQLLFYSVGIGQISSEVPQNLSASRPQDRQFILSSKKLLLSDSGFYLCAWRLGTGGYEQYFGPGTRLTVT.

CDR3 DNA: TGTGCCAGTAGGGCCAGCGGGACAGGGGCCGCCCTCCCCTACGAGCAGTACTTC. Translating gives CASRASGTGAALPYEQYF. J is TRBJ2-7 and V is TRBV19; 10 bases match TRBD1. Germline V lookup: CDR1 LNHDA, CDR2 SQIVND (reference sequence). V was pared by 6 bases and J by 2 bases, with 16 bases of the junction left unmatched. This CDR3 contains 18 residues.

This clone was seen just once. One junction end does not reproduce the germline sequence, and a read error may be involved. The chain employs TRBV5-4 and TRBJ1-2; 8 bases agree with TRBD1. The CDR3 is 13 residues long. The germline CDR1 and CDR2 sequences are SGHNT and YYREEE (reference sequence). CDR3 in DNA: TGTGCCAGCAGCCCGGGACAGGAATATGGCTACCCCTTC. It yields the protein CASSPGQEYGYPF.

The chain joins TRBV5-1 to TRBJ2-7; the match to TRBD2 covers 11 bases. V was pared by 4 bases and J by 9 bases, with 12 bases of the junction left unmatched. The CDR3 covers 15 residues. Per the germline V gene, CDR1 is SGHRS and CDR2 is YFSETQ. CDR3 nucleotides: TGCGCCAGCAGCGCCGGGACTAGCGGCCCCGAGGGGCAGTACTTC. As protein: CASSAGTSGPEGQYF.

V and J are TRBV7-9 and TRBJ2-7; 10 bases match TRBD2. The V gene end was trimmed by 2 bases and the J gene end by 6 bases; junction bases not matched to a gene: 10. This CDR3 is 16 amino acids long. Germline CDR1 reads SEHNR; CDR2 reads FQNEAQ (reference sequence). The DNA for the CDR3 is TGTGCCAGCAGCTTACCTCCCAGCGGGAGGGCGGGCGAGCAGTACTTC. It encodes CASSLPPSGRAGEQYF.

The chain uses TRBV6-6 and TRBJ1-4; tentatively, D is TRBD1 (5 bases). Trimming removed 11 bases at V and 7 bases at J, with 17 bases between. The CDR3 loop spans 13 amino acids. Germline V gene lookup returns CDR1 MNHNY and CDR2 SVGAGI (reference sequence). CDR3 nucleotides: TGTGCCGCGGGGACCTCCTCCGGTGAAAAACTGTTTTTT. It codes for CAAGTSSGEKLFF.

J is TRBJ2-2 and V is TRBV11-3; weak D call: TRBD1 (6 bases). The CDR3 runs 16 residues. Germline CDR1 reads SGHNT; CDR2 reads YENEEA. V lost 5 bases and J 6 bases, leaving 19 bases between the germline ends. The CDR3 loop reads CASSPRSGEGAGELFF. CDR3 sequence (DNA): TGTGCCAGCAGCCCGAGGTCAGGAGAGGGGGCCGGGGAGCTGTTTTTT.

The chain uses TRBV30 and TRBJ2-5; a possible D gene is TRBD1 (6 bases). The V end was cut by 2 bases, the J end by 13 bases, with 23 bases between. Germline CDR1 is GTSNPN and CDR2 is SVGIG (reference sequence). This CDR3 has 14 residues. The DNA for the CDR3 is TGTGCCTGGAGTCGTTGGACAGACAATAGTGGCCTGTACTTC. Translated: CAWSRWTDNSGLYF.

This chain uses TRBV12-1 with TRBJ2-1; the table gives TRBD2 as D, unverified against the DNA. TRBV12-1 is noted as a pseudogene. This CDR3 contains 15 residues. This chain's CDR3 is CASSSRETVNNEQFF. CDR3 DNA: TGTGCCAGCAGCTCCCGGGAGACGGTAAACAATGAGCAGTTCTTC.

V and J are TRBV23-1 and TRBJ2-7; D not resolved. TRBV23-1 is placed among ORFs of uncertain function. This CDR3 region has 14 residues. The germline V and J ends were trimmed by 3 bases and 2 bases, with 11 bases remaining between them. This chain's CDR3 is CASSQPDEAYEQYF. As DNA, the CDR3 is TGCGCCAGCAGTCAGCCCGATGAGGCCTACGAGCAGTACTTC.

CDR3 residues: CSVQGETQYF. CDR3 coding DNA: TGCAGTGTCCAGGGCGAGACCCAGTACTTC. V is TRBV20-1 and J is TRBJ2-5; a weak D match, TRBD1 (5 bases). The V end lost 7 bases, the J end lost 5 bases, and 8 bases lay between the germline ends. CDR3 length: 10 residues. Germline V CDR1 and CDR2: DFQATT, SNEGSKA (reference sequence).

Of note for this clone: Different DNA sequences within this sample yield the same CDR3. The chain employs TRBV2 and TRBJ2-5, with D perhaps TRBD2 (6 bases). Germline V lookup: CDR1 SNHLY, CDR2 FYNNEI. Deletions cut 4 bases from V and 5 bases from J, with 23 bases between. The CDR3 is made up of 17 amino acids. CDR3 in DNA: TGTGCCAGCAGTGCGATATTAGTATTAGCGGAGACGGAGACCCAGTACTTC. Its protein is CASSAILVLAETETQYF.

The gene calls are TRBV7-9 and TRBJ2-3; 8 positions match TRBD2. V gave up 1 base and J gave up 2 bases; unmatched junction bases: 11. Germline values: CDR1 SEHNR, CDR2 FQNEAQ (reference sequence). This CDR3 contains 18 residues. The CDR3 spells CASSLVVGAGGYTDTQYF. The CDR3 DNA reads as TGTGCCAGCAGCTTAGTAGTGGGCGCGGGAGGCTACACAGATACGCAGTATTTT.

This clone showed up just once. V gene TRBV29-1 combines with J gene TRBJ2-7, with 9 bases matching TRBD1. V was pared by 7 bases and J by 6 bases, with 10 bases of the junction left unmatched. This CDR3 comprises 13 residues. Germline V gives CDR1 SQVTM, CDR2 ANQGSEA. Here the CDR3 reads CSASGTGLSEQYF. The CDR3 DNA sequence: TGCAGCGCCTCCGGGACAGGGCTATCCGAGCAGTACTTC.

CDR3 amino acids: CASSRVLAGGSETQYF. The CDR3 bases are TGCGCCAGCAGCCGAGTACTAGCGGGAGGTTCAGAGACCCAGTACTTC. The chain carries TRBV4-1 and TRBJ2-5; 12 bases fit TRBD2. The CDR3 runs to 16 residues. The J segment lost 4 bases and the V segment lost 4 bases, leaving 7 bases of the junction unmatched. Germline V gene lookup returns CDR1 MGHRA and CDR2 YSYEKL.

The CDR3 DNA reads TGTGCCTGGAGCCCTGCCCCAGGGGTAGGGGAGAATGAGCAGTTCTTC. Its protein is CAWSPAPGVGENEQFF. The V call is TRBV30, the J call TRBJ2-1; D perhaps matches TRBD1 (6 bases). V was pared by 3 bases and J by 7 bases, with 22 bases between. This CDR3 is 16 amino acids long. Germline-derived CDR1 and CDR2 are GTSNPN and SVGIG (reference sequence).

This clone was seen a few times. The chain employs TRBV5-5 and TRBJ1-4; 8 bases are shared with TRBD1. V shed 4 bases, J shed 5 bases, and the junction held 7 bases outside the gene matches. This CDR3 is built from 15 residues. Germline values: CDR1 SGHKS, CDR2 YYEKEE (reference sequence). In nucleotides, the CDR3 is TGTGCCAGCAGCCCGACAGGGGCCCGAAATGAAAAACTGTTTTTT. As protein: CASSPTGARNEKLFF.

The chain joins TRBV2 to TRBJ1-2, with 8 positions matching TRBD1. The germline V gene has CDR1 SNHLY and CDR2 FYNNEI. V was clipped by 10 bases and J by 6 bases; unmatched bases: 4. CDR3 size: 11 residues. CDR3 in DNA: TGTGCCACTTCCAGGGGGCATGGCTACACCTTC. Translation gives CATSRGHGYTF.

The rearrangement links TRBV7-2 to TRBJ2-3; D gene unclear. Germline CDR1 SGHTA, CDR2 FQGNSA. Trimming pared 3 bases from V and 4 bases from J, leaving 14 bases between. The CDR3 consists of 15 residues. The CDR3 is CASSFRSRGSDTQYF. In nucleotides, the CDR3 is TGTGCCAGCAGCTTTCGATCCAGAGGATCAGATACGCAGTATTTT.

This clone appeared a single time. Mismatch with germline at one junction end may stem from a read error. V usage is TRBV11-3 and J usage is TRBJ2-1; TRBD2 might be the D (6 bases). Germline loops: CDR1 SGHNT, CDR2 YENEEA. The CDR3 length is 17 residues. CDR3 DNA sequence: TGTGCCAGCAGCTCTAGGGCGATGGCGGGACTCTACAATGGGCAGTTCTTC. Protein product: CASSSRAMAGLYNGQFF. Filled out from reference TRBV11-3 and TRBJ2-1, the complete variable domain reads EAGVVQSPRYKIIEKKQPVAFWCNPISGHNTLYWYLQNLGQGPELLIRYENEEAVDDSQLPKDRFSAERLKGVDSTLKIQPAELGDSAVYLCASSSRAMAGLYNGQFFGPGTRLTVL.

This clone occurred a few times. This sequence joins TRBV28 and TRBJ1-5; 9 nucleotides align to TRBD1. The CDR3 has 13 residues. The V and J ends lost 5 bases and 7 bases, in that order; junction bases with no gene match: 3. Germline CDR1 reads MDHEN; CDR2 reads SYDVKM. CDR3 sequence reads: CASSQTGGQPQHF. DNA of the CDR3: TGTGCCAGCAGTCAGACAGGGGGGCAGCCCCAGCATTTT.

CDR3 sequence reads: CASSLGGRRTEAFF. CDR3 in DNA: TGTGCCAGCAGCTTAGGGGGGCGGAGGACTGAAGCTTTCTTT. This chain uses TRBV7-9 with TRBJ1-1; TRBD1 is a possible D gene (6 bases). The CDR3 sequence is 14 residues long. V lost 1 base and J 5 bases, leaving 11 bases between the germline ends. Looked up from germline, CDR1 is SEHNR and CDR2 is FQNEAQ (reference sequence).

DNA of the CDR3: TGTGCCAGCAGTTGGTTTTGGGGGGGACAGCCCCAGCATTTT. This translates into CASSWFWGGQPQHF. The chain uses TRBV27 and TRBJ1-5; D might be TRBD1 (5 bases). Trimming removed 4 bases from V and 7 bases from J, with 14 bases in between. Germline V gene lookup returns CDR1 MNHEY and CDR2 SMNVEV (reference sequence). The CDR3 covers 14 residues.

This sequence joins TRBV5-4 and TRBJ2-7; TRBD1 matches at 10 bases. J was trimmed by 5 bases and V by 2 bases; bases with no gene match: 7. The germline gives CDR1 SGHNT, CDR2 YYREEE (reference sequence). The length of the CDR3 is 15 residues. The CDR3 DNA is TGTGCCAGCAGCTTAACGGGACAGGGGTCGGACGAGCAGTACTTC. This gives the protein CASSLTGQGSDEQYF. The complete variable domain, with remaining parts taken from reference TRBV5-4 and TRBJ2-7, reads ETGVTQSPTHLIKTRGQQVTLRCSSQSGHNTVSWYQQALGQGPQFIFQYYREEENGRGNFPPRFSGLQFPNYSSELNVNALELDDSALYLCASSLTGQGSDEQYFGPGTRLTVT.

This clone occurred a few times. The gene calls are TRBV5-6 and TRBJ2-1; 7 bases are a match to TRBD1. The CDR3 runs to 14 residues. The germline gives CDR1 SGHDT, CDR2 YYEEEE. The ends lost 4 bases at V and 5 bases at J; junction bases unmatched: 6. DNA for the CDR3: TGTGCCAGCAGCCCCCGGGACAGTGACAATGAGCAGTTCTTC. Its translation: CASSPRDSDNEQFF.